The 26 T cell receptor beta chains given below trace back to one sample, sequenced in a study of control samples from healthy donors and cancer patients. The data were produced by immunoSEQ multiplex PCR, yet TCRdb's version contains in-frame clones alone and is incomplete. The sample lists 150,000 to 200,000 clones; about 86% were seen once. The sequencing input was blood. These receptors originate from a man between 18 and 29 years old in good health.

This sequence joins TRBV6-5 and TRBJ2-7; D may correspond to TRBD1 or TRBD2 (5 bases each). Per germline, CDR1 MNHEY and CDR2 SVGAGI. V was cut by 5 bases and J by 4 bases, with 15 bases left in between. The CDR3 covers 14 residues. The CDR3 loop is CASSTPGPPYEQYF. The CDR3 DNA follows: TGTGCCAGCAGTACCCCGGGGCCCCCGTACGAGCAGTACTTC.

The V call is TRBV9, the J call TRBJ2-1, with D perhaps being TRBD1 or TRBD2 (5 bases each). Germline V lookup: CDR1 SGDLS, CDR2 YYNGEE. The V end was cut by 0 bases, the J end by 9 bases, with 10 bases between. The CDR3 consists of 13 residues. The CDR3 bases are TGTGCCAGCAGCGTAGCGGGGCCGGGTGAGCAGTTCTTC. Translated: CASSVAGPGEQFF.

The rearrangement uses TRBV19 and TRBJ1-2; D gene unclear. The CDR3 loop spans 15 amino acids. The germline gives CDR1 LNHDA, CDR2 SQIVND (reference sequence). The V end lost 6 bases, the J end lost 3 bases, and 17 bases lay between the germline ends. CDR3 sequence: CASSPNGPIDYGYTF. DNA of the CDR3: TGTGCCAGTAGCCCGAATGGACCGATCGACTATGGCTACACCTTC.

The V gene is TRBV6-1, the J gene TRBJ1-2; D gene ambiguous. The CDR3 covers 14 residues. Trimming cost V 0 bases and J 4 bases, with 9 bases left between them. Germline CDR1 MNHNS, CDR2 SASEGT. The DNA of the CDR3 is TGTGCCAGCAGTGAAGCCCACGCAAGCTATGGCTACACCTTC. This translates into CASSEAHASYGYTF.

The rearrangement uses TRBV4-1 and TRBJ1-1; D remains unclear. Deletions cut 5 bases from V and 2 bases from J, with 12 bases between. This CDR3 is 14 amino acids long. Germline CDR1 and CDR2: MGHRA and YSYEKL. CDR3 bases: TGCGCCAGCAGCTTGCGTTCGGCAAACACTGAAGCTTTCTTT. This sequence encodes CASSLRSANTEAFF.

This chain uses TRBV4-3 with TRBJ2-5; 8 bases match TRBD1. Germline-derived CDR1 and CDR2 are LGHNA and YSLEER. The CDR3 totals 16 residues. The trim removed 0 bases at V and 7 bases at J, leaving 10 bases unmatched. The CDR3 DNA reads as TGCGCCAGCAGCCAAGAACTCCCAGGGGGCATAGGGACCCAGTACTTC. Amino acids: CASSQELPGGIGTQYF.

The J gene is TRBJ2-7, the V gene TRBV6-1; TRBD1 matches 11 bases. The CDR3 runs to 15 residues. Germline trimming cut 2 bases from V and 4 bases from J; bases unmatched to any gene: 4. Germline CDR1 and CDR2: MNHNS and SASEGT. CDR3: CASSEPGQGAYEQYF. CDR3 DNA sequence: TGTGCCAGCAGTGAACCCGGACAGGGGGCATACGAGCAGTACTTC.

The V and J genes are TRBV30 and TRBJ1-4; D might be TRBD1 (5 bases). The CDR3 totals 14 residues. V lost 2 bases and J lost 8, with 15 bases in between. Germline assignment: CDR1 GTSNPN and CDR2 SVGIG (reference sequence). DNA for the CDR3: TGTGCCTGGAGTATGGGACTCGGGACCGAAAAACTGTTTTTT. Translating gives CAWSMGLGTEKLFF.

The rearrangement links TRBV9 to TRBJ2-7, with D possibly being TRBD1 or TRBD2 (5 bases each). Germline V gene lookup returns CDR1 SGDLS and CDR2 YYNGEE. Trimming shortened V by 5 bases and J by 5 bases, and 17 bases separated the two germline ends. The CDR3 spans 14 residues. The CDR3 nucleotides read TGTGCCAGCAGTCTTATGGTTGGGGACCACGAGCAGTACTTC. It yields the protein CASSLMVGDHEQYF.

The gene calls are TRBV7-3 and TRBJ1-1, with D possibly being TRBD1 (5 bases). The CDR3 runs to 13 residues. The V and J ends lost 5 bases and 11 bases respectively, with 18 bases between them. Germline lookup yields CDR1 SGHTA and CDR2 FQGTGA. The CDR3 DNA reads TGTGCCAGCAGCACATCCGGCGGGGCCCGGGCTTTCTTT. Translated, it gives CASSTSGGARAFF.

The chain combines TRBV5-5 with TRBJ1-3; D not certain. The CDR3 is made up of 15 amino acids. CDR1 is SGHKS, CDR2 YYEKEE, per germline (reference sequence). With 0 bases removed from V and 0 bases from J, the gap between germline ends came to 7 bases. The CDR3 protein is CASSLVRVSGNTIYF. The DNA for the CDR3 is TGTGCCAGCAGCTTGGTGCGGGTCTCTGGAAACACCATATATTTT.

This clone was detected once. This chain connects TRBV14 to TRBJ2-1; 7 positions match TRBD1. After removal of 4 bases from V and 0 bases from J, the junction contained 3 bases not matched to a gene. The germline V gene encodes CDR1 SGHDN and CDR2 FVKESK. The CDR3 length is 15 residues. The CDR3 spells CASSPGGSSYNEQFF. Here the CDR3 DNA reads TGTGCCAGCAGCCCAGGGGGAAGCTCCTACAATGAGCAGTTCTTC.

The CDR3 DNA follows: TGTGCCAGTGGCACCCATGAAAAACTGTTTTTT. This gives the protein CASGTHEKLFF. The chain links TRBV19 to TRBJ1-4; D gene uncertain. This CDR3 has 11 amino acids. Germline CDR1 LNHDA, CDR2 SQIVND (reference sequence). V was clipped by 8 bases and J by 6 bases, with 7 bases between them. Looking up the rest from reference TRBV19 and TRBJ1-4 gives the full variable domain: DGGITQSPKYLFRKEGQNVTLSCEQNLNHDAMYWYRQDPGQGLRLIYYSQIVNDFQKGDIAEGYSVSREKKESFPLTVTSAQKNPTAFYLCASGTHEKLFFGSGTQLSVL.

The CDR3 sequence is CASSATDGGANYNEQFF. CDR3 sequence (DNA): TGTGCCAGCAGTGCGACCGATGGGGGGGCCAACTACAATGAGCAGTTCTTC. The J gene is TRBJ2-1, the V gene TRBV25-1; TRBD2 is a possible D gene (7 bases). V dropped 4 bases and J dropped 3 bases, with 19 bases sitting between them. Germline V CDR1 and CDR2: MGHDK, SYGVNS. The length of the CDR3 is 17 residues.

This clone occurred a few times. The rearrangement uses TRBV5-6 and TRBJ2-7; 8 bases are shared with TRBD1. From germline, CDR1 is SGHDT and CDR2 YYEEEE. This CDR3 has 14 amino acids. V lost 3 bases, J lost 1 base, and 3 bases stayed unmatched. CDR3 sequence: CASSSTGGSYEQYF. CDR3 DNA sequence: TGTGCCAGCAGCTCAACAGGGGGGTCCTACGAGCAGTACTTC.

The CDR3 DNA reads as TGCAGCGTTCCTGGACAGACGAACACTGAAGCTTTCTTT. Residues: CSVPGQTNTEAFF. The chain employs TRBV29-1 and TRBJ1-1; tentative D call: TRBD1 (6 bases). The germline CDR1 and CDR2 sequences are SQVTM and ANQGSEA. Trimming shortened V by 5 bases and J by 1 base, and 11 bases separated the two germline ends. The CDR3 runs 13 residues. Supplemented by reference TRBV29-1 and TRBJ1-1, the full variable domain reads SAVISQKPSRDICQRGTSLTIQCQVDSQVTMMFWYRQQPGQSLTLIATANQGSEATYESGFVIDKFPISRPNLTFSTLTVSNMSPEDSSIYLCSVPGQTNTEAFFGQGTRLTVV.

The chain joins TRBV6-1 to TRBJ2-7, with D possibly called TRBD1 or TRBD2 (5 bases each). The CDR3 sequence is 15 residues long. Trimming cost V 2 bases and J 7 bases, with 18 bases left between them. Germline V gene data show CDR1 as MNHNS and CDR2 as SASEGT. CDR3 protein: CASSEQRAGSGEQYF. The CDR3 DNA follows: TGTGCCAGCAGTGAACAACGGGCGGGCTCAGGGGAGCAGTACTTC.

DNA of the CDR3: TGTGCCAGCAGTTTATCCCAGGGACCTCAAGAGACCCAGTACTTC. This sequence encodes CASSLSQGPQETQYF. V and J are TRBV27 and TRBJ2-5; either TRBD1 or TRBD2 may supply D (5 bases each). Germline loops: CDR1 MNHEY, CDR2 SMNVEV (reference sequence). The germline V and J ends were trimmed by 0 bases and 2 bases, with 10 bases remaining between them. CDR3 length: 15 amino acids.

The J gene is TRBJ1-5, the V gene TRBV2; D is unresolved. This CDR3 comprises 14 residues. CDR1 SNHLY and CDR2 FYNNEI come from the germline V gene. V was clipped by 4 bases and J by 0 bases, with 7 bases between them. CDR3 in amino acids: CASSGGYSNQPQHF. DNA of the CDR3: TGTGCCAGCAGTGGGGGTTATAGCAATCAGCCCCAGCATTTT.

This clone was seen only once. The chain joins TRBV28 to TRBJ1-4, with a weak D call TRBD1 (6 bases). The CDR3 extends over 15 amino acids. The V gene's germline CDR1 is MDHEN and CDR2 SYDVKM. Between the trimmed V and J ends, which lost 2 bases and 8 bases, there was a span of 15 bases. CDR3 amino acids: CASSLPGVRREKLFF. The CDR3 region has the DNA TGTGCCAGCAGTTTACCAGGGGTAAGGAGGGAAAAACTGTTTTTT.

The gene calls are TRBV12-3 or TRBV12-4 and TRBJ2-7, with 7 nucleotides matching TRBD1. The CDR3 spans 13 residues. V shed 4 bases, J shed 2 bases, and the junction held 2 bases outside the gene matches. CDR3 loop: CASSSDRPYEQYF. Written as DNA, the CDR3 is TGTGCCAGCAGTTCGGACAGGCCCTACGAGCAGTACTTC.

This clone has only one observation. The CDR3 sequence is CAWSNELAGDASGYTF. The CDR3 DNA reads as TGTGCCTGGAGCAATGAACTGGCGGGGGATGCGAGCGGCTACACCTTC. This sequence joins TRBV30 and TRBJ1-2, with TRBD1 as a possible D gene (5 bases). In germline, CDR1 is GTSNPN, CDR2 SVGIG (reference sequence). V was shortened by 3 bases and J by 8 bases, with 25 bases between the two germline ends. The CDR3 length is 16 residues.

This chain connects TRBV4-3 to TRBJ2-3; no reliable D call. CDR3 length equals 14 residues. Germline V gene lookup returns CDR1 LGHNA and CDR2 YSLEER. V was shortened by 1 base and J by 0 bases, with 5 bases between the two germline ends. The CDR3 coding sequence is TGCGCCAGCAGCCAAGGCCCTAGCACAGATACGCAGTATTTT. This gives the protein CASSQGPSTDTQYF.

This chain connects TRBV11-2 to TRBJ2-7; 11 bases are shared with TRBD2. This CDR3 comprises 14 residues. CDR1 SGHAT and CDR2 FQNNGV come from the germline V gene. Unmatched junction bases numbered 6, after V lost 5 bases and J lost 6 bases. The CDR3 nucleotides are TGTGCCAGCAGCCTTAGCGGGGGGGCCTTCGAGCAGTACTTC. Translating it yields CASSLSGGAFEQYF.

The CDR3 protein is CASKDWDTEAFF. As DNA, the CDR3 is TGTGCCAGCAAAGATTGGGACACTGAAGCTTTCTTT. The J gene is TRBJ1-1, the V gene TRBV28; D ambiguous. Germline lookup yields CDR1 MDHEN and CDR2 SYDVKM. This CDR3 comprises 12 residues. Trimming stripped 7 bases from V and 3 bases from J, with 9 bases between.

CDR3 sequence: CASSYGVDTQYF. CDR3 bases: TGTGCCAGCAGTTACGGTGTAGATACGCAGTATTTT. The V gene is TRBV6-2 or TRBV6-3, the J gene TRBJ2-3, with D unclear. Trimming cost V 2 bases and J 5 bases, with 5 bases left between them. Germline CDR1 is MNHEY and CDR2 is SVGEGT. This CDR3 has 12 residues.